The TCR beta chain described here comes from a study of T cells in tuberculosis. The overall study: The T cells targeted glucose monomycolate, a mycobacterial lipid, via CD1B. Points from the study as a whole: T cells binding CD1B-GMM tetramer weakly possibly escaped the sort.

Thawed, overnight-rested PBMC were stained with GMM-loaded CD1B tetramer, viability dye and anti-CD3, then sorted. C32 glucose monomycolate from Rhodococcus equi was loaded onto the CD1B tetramers. Before cryopreservation, the sorted PBMC lost their CD14-expressing monocytes. No alpha-beta pairing information exists for these sequences. Measured with immunoSEQ multiplex PCR; TCRdb has only the in-frame clones, and not every one. The sample records some 60,000 clones, 81% being singletons. The V gene end was trimmed by 3 bases and the J gene end by 6 bases; junction bases not matched to a gene: 11. The CDR3 runs to 16 residues. Germline-derived CDR1 and CDR2 are SGHRS and YFSETQ.

This sequence originates from an adult woman with latent tuberculosis. Material for sequencing was CD1b-GMM tetramer-negative cells sorted from PBMCs. V usage is TRBV5-1 and J usage is TRBJ1-2; the match to TRBD1 covers 10 bases. The CDR3, as DNA: TGCGCCAGCAGCTCCTCCGGGACAGGGGATAAAAATGGCTACACCTTC. It specifies CASSSSGTGDKNGYTF.